A selection of T cell receptor beta chains follows, all from one sample in a study of spatial heterogeneity in lung cancer. TCRdb independently ran MiXCR on the 5' RACE reads; one entry per CDR3 protein. The repertoire has 50,000 to 65,000 distinct CDR3 sequences, less than 8.5% of them found once; the top ten carry roughly 2.7%. This specimen was PBMCs, taken at surgery. Receptor source: a female donor with early-stage non-small cell lung cancer. Each CDR3 is given with its conserved first and last residue. Each record gives: V gene, D gene, J gene, clone size, CDR3 protein, CDR3 DNA. D genes are given only for firm matches. Expanded clones are given a class, and other clones once, few, many or no size at all.

TRBV5-1	.	TRBJ2-3	.	CASSPRMDTQYF	TGCGCCAGCAGTCCCAGAATGGATACGCAGTATTTT
TRBV20-1	.	TRBJ2-3	many	CSARSTGTDTQYF	TGCAGTGCTAGGTCTACAGGCACAGATACGCAGTATTTT
TRBV11-1	.	TRBJ2-7	many	CASKPGRGRGEQYF	TGTGCCAGCAAACCCGGCAGGGGCCGGGGCGAGCAGTACTTC
TRBV5-1	.	TRBJ2-5	.	CATSRGNQETQYF	TGCGCCACCTCTCGGGGAAACCAAGAGACCCAGTACTTC
TRBV20-1	TRBD2	TRBJ2-3	many	CSAIEMGRGGTDTQYF	TGCAGTGCTATCGAAATGGGGCGGGGGGGCACAGATACGCAGTATTTT
TRBV20-1	.	TRBJ1-3	few	CSVGMASGNTIYF	TGCAGTGTTGGCATGGCCTCTGGAAACACCATATATTTT
TRBV28	.	TRBJ2-1	.	CASRITGSYNEQFF	TGTGCCAGCAGGATAACAGGTTCATACAATGAGCAGTTCTTC
TRBV23-1	TRBD2	TRBJ2-7	many	CASSRGGPSGAHEQYF	TGCGCCAGCAGTCGTGGGGGGCCTAGCGGGGCCCACGAGCAGTACTTC
TRBV9	.	TRBJ1-2	many	CASSAVWGGYTF	TGTGCCAGCAGCGCCGTGTGGGGAGGCTACACCTTC
TRBV28	TRBD1	TRBJ2-7	many	CASRPGTDIPYEQYF	TGTGCCAGCAGGCCCGGGACAGATATCCCCTACGAGCAGTACTTC
TRBV12-3/TRBV12-4	.	TRBJ2-7	few	CASSSPGRTYEQYF	TGTGCCAGCAGTTCGCCGGGACGGACCTACGAGCAGTACTTC
TRBV3-1	.	TRBJ1-2	.	CASSHAYGYTF	TGTGCCAGCAGCCATGCCTATGGCTACACCTTC
TRBV20-1	TRBD1	TRBJ1-5	many	CSATRDRDQPQHF	TGCAGTGCCACCAGGGACAGGGATCAGCCCCAGCATTTT
TRBV7-9	TRBD2	TRBJ2-1	.	CASSLDAGGPYNEQFF	TGTGCCAGCAGCTTAGATGCGGGGGGGCCGTACAATGAGCAGTTCTTC
TRBV7-2	.	TRBJ1-4	many	CASSFPPGHQVF	TGTGCCAGCAGCTTCCCTCCGGGACACCAGGTTTTT
TRBV7-2	TRBD2	TRBJ2-1	.	CASSLGSGGSYNEQFF	TGTGCCAGCAGCCTAGGAAGCGGGGGGTCCTACAATGAGCAGTTCTTC
TRBV11-2	.	TRBJ1-3	.	CASSFVQSGNTIYF	TGTGCCAGCAGCTTTGTCCAGTCAGGAAACACCATATATTTT
TRBV7-8	.	TRBJ1-3	.	CASSRGAQPASGNTIYF	TGTGCCAGCAGCCGAGGGGCTCAGCCCGCCTCTGGAAACACCATATATTTT
TRBV14	TRBD2	TRBJ2-5	many	CASSQAETSRIKETQYF	TGTGCCAGCAGCCAAGCGGAGACTAGCCGGATAAAAGAGACCCAGTACTTC
TRBV6-2/TRBV6-3	.	TRBJ1-6	few	CASSYADTLKSPLHF	TGTGCCAGCAGTTACGCGGACACCCTGAAGTCACCCCTCCACTTT
TRBV7-2	TRBD2	TRBJ2-7	.	CASSGRTSGGYKQYF	TGTGCCAGCAGCGGGCGGACTAGCGGGGGATACAAGCAGTACTTC
TRBV7-2	TRBD2	TRBJ2-5	.	CASSRRTSGIETQYF	TGTGCCAGCAGTCGACGGACTAGCGGGATTGAGACCCAGTACTTC
TRBV7-2	TRBD2	TRBJ2-5	few	CASSSGLAPETQYF	TGTGCCAGCAGCTCGGGACTAGCCCCAGAGACCCAGTACTTC
TRBV2	.	TRBJ2-2	.	CASSEFWGNTGELFF	TGTGCCAGCAGTGAATTCTGGGGGAACACCGGGGAGCTGTTTTTT
TRBV12-3/TRBV12-4	.	TRBJ1-1	few	CASSFNRQAFF	TGTGCCAGCAGTTTTAACCGACAAGCTTTCTTT
TRBV4-1	.	TRBJ2-7	few	CASSQDHEEGLGEQYF	TGCGCCAGCAGCCAAGATCACGAGGAAGGGTTAGGCGAGCAGTACTTC
TRBV29-1	.	TRBJ2-5	many	CSVGRQEETQYF	TGCAGCGTTGGCCGGCAGGAAGAGACCCAGTACTTC
TRBV10-3	.	TRBJ2-5	many	CAISEDRIVGGEETQYF	TGTGCCATCAGTGAGGACAGAATTGTAGGGGGAGAAGAGACCCAGTACTTC
TRBV6-1	.	TRBJ2-6	.	CASSEFGISGANVLTF	TGTGCCAGCAGTGAATTCGGGATCTCTGGGGCCAACGTCCTGACTTTC
TRBV15	.	TRBJ2-7	.	CATSRGPRPQGSYEQYF	TGTGCCACCAGCAGAGGCCCCAGGCCCCAGGGCTCCTACGAGCAGTACTTC
TRBV2	.	TRBJ1-5	few	CASSEERGLGQPQHF	TGTGCCAGCAGTGAAGAGAGGGGGTTAGGTCAGCCCCAGCATTTT
TRBV5-1	.	TRBJ1-1	many	CASSPSPRLGTEAFF	TGCGCCAGCAGCCCTTCCCCCAGGCTTGGTACTGAAGCTTTCTTT
TRBV2	.	TRBJ2-1	many	CVSTLSRGVYNEQFF	TGTGTCAGCACCCTTTCGAGGGGAGTCTACAATGAGCAGTTCTTC
TRBV19	.	TRBJ1-5	many	CASTDTINQPQHF	TGTGCCAGTACCGACACTATTAATCAGCCCCAGCATTTT
TRBV20-1	TRBD1	TRBJ2-3	.	CSPLRTGGSGTQYF	TGCAGTCCACTTCGGACAGGGGGCTCGGGTACGCAGTATTTT
TRBV7-9	.	TRBJ2-1	many	CASSLADNEQFF	TGTGCCAGCAGCTTAGCCGACAATGAGCAGTTCTTC
TRBV27	.	TRBJ1-5	many	CASGPSDMLGNQPQHF	TGTGCCTCGGGACCCTCGGACATGTTGGGCAATCAGCCCCAGCATTTT
TRBV29-1	.	TRBJ2-1	many	CSVEDDRFGHEQFF	TGCAGCGTTGAAGATGACAGGTTTGGCCATGAGCAGTTCTTC